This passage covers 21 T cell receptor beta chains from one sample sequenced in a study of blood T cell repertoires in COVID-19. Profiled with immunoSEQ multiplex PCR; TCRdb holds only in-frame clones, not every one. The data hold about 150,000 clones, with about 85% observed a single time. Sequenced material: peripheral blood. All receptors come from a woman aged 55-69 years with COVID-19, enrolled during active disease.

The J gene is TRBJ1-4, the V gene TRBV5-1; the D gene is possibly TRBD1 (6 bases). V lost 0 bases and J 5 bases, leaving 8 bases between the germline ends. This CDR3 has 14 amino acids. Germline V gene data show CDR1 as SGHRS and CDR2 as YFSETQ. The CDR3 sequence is CASSLGGQNEKLFF. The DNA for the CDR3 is TGCGCCAGCAGCTTGGGAGGACAGAATGAAAAACTGTTTTTT.

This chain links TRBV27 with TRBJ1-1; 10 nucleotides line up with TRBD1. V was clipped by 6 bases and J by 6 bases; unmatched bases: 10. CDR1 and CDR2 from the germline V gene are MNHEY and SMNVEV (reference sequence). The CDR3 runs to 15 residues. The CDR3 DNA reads TGTGCCAGCAGACCTGTGACAGGGGGCGAGGCTGAAGCTTTCTTT. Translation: CASRPVTGGEAEAFF.

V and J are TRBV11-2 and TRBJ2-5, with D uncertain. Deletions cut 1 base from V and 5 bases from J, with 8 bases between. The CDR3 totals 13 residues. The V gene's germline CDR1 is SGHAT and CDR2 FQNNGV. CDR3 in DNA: TGTGCCAGCAGCTTAGGGGCACCGGAGACCCAGTACTTC. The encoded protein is CASSLGAPETQYF.

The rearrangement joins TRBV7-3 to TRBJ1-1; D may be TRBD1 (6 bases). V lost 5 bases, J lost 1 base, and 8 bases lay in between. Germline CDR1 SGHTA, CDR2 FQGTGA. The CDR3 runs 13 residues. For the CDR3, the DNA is TGTGCCAGCAGCGAGACAGGGAACACTGAAGCTTTCTTT. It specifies CASSETGNTEAFF.

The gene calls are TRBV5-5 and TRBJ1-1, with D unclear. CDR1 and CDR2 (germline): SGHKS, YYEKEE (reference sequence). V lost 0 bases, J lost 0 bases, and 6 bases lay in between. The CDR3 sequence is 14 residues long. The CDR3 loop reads CASSLGAMNTEAFF. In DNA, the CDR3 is TGTGCCAGCAGCTTGGGCGCCATGAACACTGAAGCTTTCTTT. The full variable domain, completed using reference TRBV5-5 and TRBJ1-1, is DAGVTQSPTHLIKTRGQQVTLRCSPISGHKSVSWYQQVLGQGPQFIFQYYEKEERGRGNFPDRFSARQFPNYSSELNVNALLLGDSALYLCASSLGAMNTEAFFGQGTRLTVV.

Here the CDR3 reads CASSLVSPNTEAFF. In nucleotides, the CDR3 is TGTGCCAGCAGCTTAGTATCCCCGAACACTGAAGCTTTCTTT. The chain employs TRBV7-8 and TRBJ1-1; no firm D call. The CDR3 loop spans 14 amino acids. The germline V and J ends were trimmed by 1 base and 1 base, with 7 bases remaining between them. Germline CDR1 SGHVS, CDR2 FQNEAQ.

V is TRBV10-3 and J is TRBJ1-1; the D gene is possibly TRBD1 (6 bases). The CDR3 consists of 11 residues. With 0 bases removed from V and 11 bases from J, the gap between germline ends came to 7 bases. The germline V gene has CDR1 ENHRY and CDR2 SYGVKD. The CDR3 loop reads CAISESRGAFF. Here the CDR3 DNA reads TGTGCCATCAGTGAGTCTAGGGGGGCTTTCTTT.

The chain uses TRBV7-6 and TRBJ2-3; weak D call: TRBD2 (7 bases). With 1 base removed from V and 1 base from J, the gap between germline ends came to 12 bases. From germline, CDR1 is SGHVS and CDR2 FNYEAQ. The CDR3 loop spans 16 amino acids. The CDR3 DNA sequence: TGTGCCAGCAGCTTAGGAGGGGGGGGACGCACAGATACGCAGTATTTT. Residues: CASSLGGGGRTDTQYF.

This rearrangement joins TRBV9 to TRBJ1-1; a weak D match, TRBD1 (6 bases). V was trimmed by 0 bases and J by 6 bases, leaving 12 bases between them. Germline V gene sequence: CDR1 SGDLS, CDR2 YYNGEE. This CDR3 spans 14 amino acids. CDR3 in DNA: TGTGCCAGCAGCGTAGCTACATGGGGGCCTGAAGCTTTCTTT. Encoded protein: CASSVATWGPEAFF.

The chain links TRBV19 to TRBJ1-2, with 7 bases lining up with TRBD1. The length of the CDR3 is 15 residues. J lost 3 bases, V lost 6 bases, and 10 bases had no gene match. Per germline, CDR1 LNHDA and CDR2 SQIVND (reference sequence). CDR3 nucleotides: TGTGCCAGTAGCTTCCCGGCCGGGACAGACTATGGCTACACCTTC. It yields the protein CASSFPAGTDYGYTF.

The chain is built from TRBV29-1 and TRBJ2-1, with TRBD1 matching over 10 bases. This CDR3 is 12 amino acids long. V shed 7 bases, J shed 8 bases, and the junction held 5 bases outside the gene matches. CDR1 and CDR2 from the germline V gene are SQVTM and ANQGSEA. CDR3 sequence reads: CSAETGGDEQFF. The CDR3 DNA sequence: TGCAGCGCTGAGACAGGGGGCGATGAGCAGTTCTTC.

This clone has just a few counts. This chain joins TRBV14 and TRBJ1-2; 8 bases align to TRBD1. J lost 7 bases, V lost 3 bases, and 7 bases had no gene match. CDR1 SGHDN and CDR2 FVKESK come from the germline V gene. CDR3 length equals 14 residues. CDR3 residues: CASSHTAGGSGYTF. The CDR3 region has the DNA TGTGCCAGCAGCCATACGGCAGGGGGCTCTGGCTACACCTTC. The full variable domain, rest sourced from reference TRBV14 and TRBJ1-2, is EAGVTQFPSHSVIEKGQTVTLRCDPISGHDNLYWYRRVMGKEIKFLLHFVKESKQDESGMPNNRFLAERTGGTYSTLKVQPAELEDSGVYFCASSHTAGGSGYTFGSGTRLTVV.

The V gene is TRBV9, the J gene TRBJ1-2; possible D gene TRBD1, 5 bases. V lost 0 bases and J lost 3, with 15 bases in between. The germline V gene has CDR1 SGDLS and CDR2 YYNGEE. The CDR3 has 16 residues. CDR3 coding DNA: TGTGCCAGCAGCGTAGCACTCCAGGGCGGATACTATGGCTACACCTTC. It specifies CASSVALQGGYYGYTF.

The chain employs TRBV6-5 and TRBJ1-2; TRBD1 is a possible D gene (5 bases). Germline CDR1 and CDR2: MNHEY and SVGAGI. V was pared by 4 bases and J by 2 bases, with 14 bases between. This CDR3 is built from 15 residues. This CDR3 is CASSFRQLPNYGYTF. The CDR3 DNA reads TGTGCCAGCAGTTTCCGACAGTTGCCCAACTATGGCTACACCTTC.

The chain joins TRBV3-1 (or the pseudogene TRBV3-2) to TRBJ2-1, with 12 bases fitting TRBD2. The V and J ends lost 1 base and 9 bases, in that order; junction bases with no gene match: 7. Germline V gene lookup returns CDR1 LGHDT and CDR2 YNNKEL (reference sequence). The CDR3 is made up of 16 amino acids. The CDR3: CASSQVRTSGIGEQFF. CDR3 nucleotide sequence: TGTGCCAGCAGCCAAGTCAGGACTAGCGGGATTGGTGAGCAGTTCTTC.

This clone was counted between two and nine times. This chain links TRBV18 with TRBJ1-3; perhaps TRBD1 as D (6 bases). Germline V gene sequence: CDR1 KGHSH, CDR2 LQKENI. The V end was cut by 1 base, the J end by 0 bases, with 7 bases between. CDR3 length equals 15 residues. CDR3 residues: CASSPRDISGNTIYF. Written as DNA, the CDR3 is TGTGCCAGCTCACCACGGGACATCTCTGGAAACACCATATATTTT.

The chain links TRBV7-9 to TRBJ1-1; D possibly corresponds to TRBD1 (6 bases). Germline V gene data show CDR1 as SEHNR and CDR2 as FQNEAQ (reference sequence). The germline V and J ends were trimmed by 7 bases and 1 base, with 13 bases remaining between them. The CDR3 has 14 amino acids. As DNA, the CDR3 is TGTGCCAGCACCTGGGGCAGGGGGAACACTGAAGCTTTCTTT. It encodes CASTWGRGNTEAFF.

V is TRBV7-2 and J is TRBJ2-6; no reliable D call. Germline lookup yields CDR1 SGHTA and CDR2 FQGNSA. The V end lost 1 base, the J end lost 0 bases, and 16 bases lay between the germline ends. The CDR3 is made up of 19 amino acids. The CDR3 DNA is TGTGCCAGCAGCTTAGACCCACCAACAGTCTTCTCTGGGGCCAACGTCCTGACTTTC. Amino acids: CASSLDPPTVFSGANVLTF. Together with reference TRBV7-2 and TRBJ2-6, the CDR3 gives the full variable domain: GAGVSQSPSNKVTEKGKDVELRCDPISGHTALYWYRQSLGQGLEFLIYFQGNSAPDKSGLPSDRFSAERTGGSVSTLTIQRTQQEDSAVYLCASSLDPPTVFSGANVLTFGAGSRLTVL.

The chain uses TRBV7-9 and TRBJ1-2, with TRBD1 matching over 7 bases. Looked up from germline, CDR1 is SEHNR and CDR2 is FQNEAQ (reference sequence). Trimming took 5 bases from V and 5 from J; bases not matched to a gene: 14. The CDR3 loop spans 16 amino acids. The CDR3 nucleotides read TGTGCCAGCAGCCTACAACAGGGGTGGGCGAGGTATGGCTACACCTTC. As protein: CASSLQQGWARYGYTF. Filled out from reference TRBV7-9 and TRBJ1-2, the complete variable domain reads DTGVSQNPRHKITKRGQNVTFRCDPISEHNRLYWYRQTLGQGPEFLTYFQNEAQLEKSRLLSDRFSAERPKGSFSTLEIQRTEQGDSAMYLCASSLQQGWARYGYTFGSGTRLTVV.

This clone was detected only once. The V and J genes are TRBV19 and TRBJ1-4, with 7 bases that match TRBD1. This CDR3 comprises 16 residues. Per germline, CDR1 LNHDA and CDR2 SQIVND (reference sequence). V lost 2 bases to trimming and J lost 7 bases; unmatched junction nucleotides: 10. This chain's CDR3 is CASSIKGQVLGEKLFF. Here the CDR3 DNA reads TGTGCCAGTAGTATAAAAGGACAGGTCCTCGGTGAAAAACTGTTTTTT. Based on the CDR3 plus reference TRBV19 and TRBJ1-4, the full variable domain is DGGITQSPKYLFRKEGQNVTLSCEQNLNHDAMYWYRQDPGQGLRLIYYSQIVNDFQKGDIAEGYSVSREKKESFPLTVTSAQKNPTAFYLCASSIKGQVLGEKLFFGSGTQLSVL.

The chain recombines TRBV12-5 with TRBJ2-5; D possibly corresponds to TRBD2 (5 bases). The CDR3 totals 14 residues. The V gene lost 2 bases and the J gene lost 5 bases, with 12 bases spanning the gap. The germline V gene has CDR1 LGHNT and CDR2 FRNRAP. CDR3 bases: TGTGCTAGTGGTTTGACCAGAGGGTCCGAGACCCAGTACTTC. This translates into CASGLTRGSETQYF.